This T cell receptor (beta chain) originates from a study of blood T cells in healthy people across ages. The CDR3 totals 15 residues. Germline V gene data show CDR1 as DFQATT and CDR2 as SNEGSKA (reference sequence). V shed 2 bases and J shed 1 base, with 13 bases lying between them. A sample-barcoded 5' primer and a J-beta primer mix were used in a second PCR of roughly 7 to 11 cycles. Via MiXCR, TCRdb re-called the 5' RACE reads, giving one row per CDR3 protein. The sample holds more than 500,000 distinct CDR3 sequences, around a quarter seen once. Per-sample yields of isolated PBMCs were at least 6.5 million. Every sample gave at least 5 micrograms of total RNA when it was extracted. These data also formed part of another study, on T cells of mothers and their children. That work contributes: Related mother-child pairs shared marginally more repertoire than unrelated pairs, though not significantly.

Material: blood. The V call is TRBV20-1, the J call TRBJ2-3; D possibly corresponds to TRBD2 (5 bases). The TCR comes from a boy aged 2-15 years in good health. CDR3 DNA sequence: TGCAGTGCTAGAATACGGGAAGGTGGCACAGATACGCAGTATTTT. Translating it yields CSARIREGGTDTQYF.